This paragraph reports one TCR beta chain. Its specificity is unknown. Compared with germline, one end of the junction differs, possibly owing to a read error. TCRdb processed the reads anew with MiXCR; each CDR3 protein has one entry. The sample records 50,000 to 65,000 distinct CDR3 sequences, 15% to 25% being singletons. Germline CDR1 and CDR2: MNHEY and SVGEGT. This CDR3 is built from 15 residues. The data are from a study of T cell repertoires in cytomegalovirus infection. The overall study: Peptides in the study included HLA-C-restricted and HLA-B-restricted CMV epitopes. A matching HLA type, together with CMV infection, was signaled by public TCR beta signatures.

Study-wide results and caveats: What dominated the ex vivo response were HLA-C-restricted CMV-specific TCR beta clonotypes. Individuals carrying CMV plus the relevant HLA were identified by cumulative frequency of public TCR beta families.

The sequences come from CD8+ T cells from cultured PBMCs, collected from culture after CMV antigen stimulation. The V and J genes are TRBV6-2 or TRBV6-3 and TRBJ2-1; a weak D match, TRBD1 (6 bases). The sequence derives from a human donor in good health (CMV status not recorded). Some clones in this sample may be carry-over from other donors' samples. The CDR3, as DNA: TGTGCCCGCAGCCACAGGGAGCCCTACTACAATGAGCAGTTCTTC. Translating it yields CARSHREPYYNEQFF.